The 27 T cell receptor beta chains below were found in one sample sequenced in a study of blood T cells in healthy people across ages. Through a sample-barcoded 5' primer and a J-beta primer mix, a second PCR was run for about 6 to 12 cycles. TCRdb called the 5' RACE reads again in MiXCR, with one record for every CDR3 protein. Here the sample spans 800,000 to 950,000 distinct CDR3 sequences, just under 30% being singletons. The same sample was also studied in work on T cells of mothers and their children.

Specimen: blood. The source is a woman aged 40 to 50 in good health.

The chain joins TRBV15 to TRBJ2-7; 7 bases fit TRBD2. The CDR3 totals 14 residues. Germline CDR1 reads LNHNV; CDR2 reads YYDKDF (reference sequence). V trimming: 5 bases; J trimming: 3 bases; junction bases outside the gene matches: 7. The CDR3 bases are TGTGCCACCAGCGGACGCACGGGGGGCTACGAGCAGTACTTC. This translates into CATSGRTGGYEQYF.

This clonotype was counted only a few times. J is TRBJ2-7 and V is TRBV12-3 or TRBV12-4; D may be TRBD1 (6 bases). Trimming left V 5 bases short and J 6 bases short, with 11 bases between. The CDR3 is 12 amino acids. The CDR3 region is CASSNRVGEQYF. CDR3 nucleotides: TGTGCCAGCAGTAACAGGGTCGGCGAGCAGTACTTC.

The CDR3 here is CSARADRVPSYEQYF. The CDR3 nucleotides are TGCAGTGCTAGAGCCGACAGGGTACCGTCCTACGAGCAGTACTTC. The chain carries TRBV20-1 and TRBJ2-7; 7 bases align to TRBD1. CDR1 and CDR2 (germline): DFQATT, SNEGSKA (reference sequence). Trimming cost V 1 base and J 1 base; bases outside gene matches: 7. The CDR3 extends over 15 amino acids.

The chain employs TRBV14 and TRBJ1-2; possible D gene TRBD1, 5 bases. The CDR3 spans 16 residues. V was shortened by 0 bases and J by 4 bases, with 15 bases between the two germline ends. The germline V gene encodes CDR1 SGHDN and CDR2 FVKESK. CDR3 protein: CASSQDGHRILYGYTF. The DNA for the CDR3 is TGTGCCAGCAGCCAAGATGGACACAGGATTCTCTATGGCTACACCTTC.

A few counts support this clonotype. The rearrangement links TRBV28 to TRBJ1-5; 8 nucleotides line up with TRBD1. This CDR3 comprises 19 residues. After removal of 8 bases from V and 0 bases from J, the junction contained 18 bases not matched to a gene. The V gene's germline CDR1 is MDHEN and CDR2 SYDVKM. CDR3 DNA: TGTGCCAGCTGGAGGGGGGATTACAGGGGGGACTATAGCAATCAGCCCCAGCATTTT. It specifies CASWRGDYRGDYSNQPQHF.

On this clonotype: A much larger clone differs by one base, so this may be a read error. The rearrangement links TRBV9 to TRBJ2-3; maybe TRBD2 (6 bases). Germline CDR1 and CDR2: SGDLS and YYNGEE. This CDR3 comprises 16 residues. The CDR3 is CASSAPHAGSTDTRYF. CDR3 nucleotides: TGTGCCAGCAGCGCACCCCATGCGGGAAGCACAGATACGCGGTATTTT.

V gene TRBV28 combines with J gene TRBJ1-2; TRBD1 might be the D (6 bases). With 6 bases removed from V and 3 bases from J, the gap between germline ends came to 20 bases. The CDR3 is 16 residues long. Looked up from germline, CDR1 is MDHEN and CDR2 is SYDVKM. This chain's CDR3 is CASSAGVGAEYYGYTF. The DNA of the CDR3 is TGTGCCAGCAGCGCGGGGGTGGGGGCCGAATACTATGGCTACACCTTC.

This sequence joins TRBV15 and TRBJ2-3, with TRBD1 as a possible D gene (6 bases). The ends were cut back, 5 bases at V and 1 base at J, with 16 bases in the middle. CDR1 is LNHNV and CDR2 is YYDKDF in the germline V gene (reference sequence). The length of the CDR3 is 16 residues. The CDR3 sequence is CATSARVKGGTDTQYF. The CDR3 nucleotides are TGTGCCACCAGCGCTAGGGTGAAGGGGGGCACAGATACGCAGTATTTT.

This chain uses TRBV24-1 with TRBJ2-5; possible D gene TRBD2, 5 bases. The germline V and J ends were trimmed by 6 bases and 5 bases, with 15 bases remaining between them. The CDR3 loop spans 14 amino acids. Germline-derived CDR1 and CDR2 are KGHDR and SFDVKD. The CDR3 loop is CATSTRARPETQYF. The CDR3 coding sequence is TGTGCCACCAGTACGCGGGCTCGTCCGGAGACCCAGTACTTC.

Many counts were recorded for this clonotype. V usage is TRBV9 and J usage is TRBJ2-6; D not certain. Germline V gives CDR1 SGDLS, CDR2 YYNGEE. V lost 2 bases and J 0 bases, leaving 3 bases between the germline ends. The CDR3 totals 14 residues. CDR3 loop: CASSVNSGANVLTF. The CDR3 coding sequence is TGTGCCAGCAGCGTCAACTCTGGGGCCAACGTCCTGACTTTC.

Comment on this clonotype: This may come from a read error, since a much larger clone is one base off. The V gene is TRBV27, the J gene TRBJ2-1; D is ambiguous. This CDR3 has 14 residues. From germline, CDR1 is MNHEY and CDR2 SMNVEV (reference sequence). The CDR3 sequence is CASSLVGSYNKQFF. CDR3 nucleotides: TGTGCCAGCAGTTTGGTGGGCTCCTACAATAAGCAGTTCTTC.

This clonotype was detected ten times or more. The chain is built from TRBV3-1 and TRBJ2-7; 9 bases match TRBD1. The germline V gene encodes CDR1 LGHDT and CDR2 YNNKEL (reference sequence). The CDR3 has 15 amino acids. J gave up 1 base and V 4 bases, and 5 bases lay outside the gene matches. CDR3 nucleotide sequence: TGTGCCAGCAGCCTCTGGGGACAGGGATCCTACGAGCAGTACTTC. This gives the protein CASSLWGQGSYEQYF.

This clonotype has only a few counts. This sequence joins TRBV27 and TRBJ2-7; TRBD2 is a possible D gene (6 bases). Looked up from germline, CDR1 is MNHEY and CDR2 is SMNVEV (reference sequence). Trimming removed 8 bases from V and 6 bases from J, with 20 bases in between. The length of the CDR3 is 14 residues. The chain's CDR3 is CASWGGSLGGEQYF. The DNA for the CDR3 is TGTGCCAGCTGGGGCGGGTCACTCGGGGGCGAGCAGTACTTC.

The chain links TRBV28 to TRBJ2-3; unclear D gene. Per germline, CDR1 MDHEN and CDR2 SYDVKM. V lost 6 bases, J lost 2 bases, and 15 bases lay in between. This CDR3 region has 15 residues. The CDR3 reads CASSRILGFTDTQYF. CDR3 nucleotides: TGTGCCAGCAGCCGAATACTTGGATTCACAGATACGCAGTATTTT.

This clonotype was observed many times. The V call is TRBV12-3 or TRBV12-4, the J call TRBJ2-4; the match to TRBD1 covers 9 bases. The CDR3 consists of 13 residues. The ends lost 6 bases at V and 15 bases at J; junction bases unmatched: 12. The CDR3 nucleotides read TGTGCCAGCAGATCGGGACAGGGACGTGTTCCGTACTTC. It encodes CASRSGQGRVPYF.

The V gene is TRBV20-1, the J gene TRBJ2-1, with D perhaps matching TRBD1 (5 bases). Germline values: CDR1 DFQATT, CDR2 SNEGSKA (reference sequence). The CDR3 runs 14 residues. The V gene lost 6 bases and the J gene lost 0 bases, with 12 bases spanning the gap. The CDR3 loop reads CSAPTVPSYNEQFF. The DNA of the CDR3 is TGCAGTGCACCGACAGTCCCCTCCTACAATGAGCAGTTCTTC.

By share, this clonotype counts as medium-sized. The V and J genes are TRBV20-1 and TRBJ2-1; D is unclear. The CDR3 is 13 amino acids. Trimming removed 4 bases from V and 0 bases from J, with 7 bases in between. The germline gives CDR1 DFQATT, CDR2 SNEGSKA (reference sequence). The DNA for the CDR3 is TGCAGTGCTATAGAGTTCTCCTACAATGAGCAGTTCTTC. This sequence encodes CSAIEFSYNEQFF.

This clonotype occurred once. This CDR3 is CASSVEGQGSGYEQYF. The CDR3 nucleotides read TGTGCCAGCAGCGTAGAGGGACAGGGGTCGGGATACGAGCAGTACTTC. The V gene is TRBV9, the J gene TRBJ2-7; the match to TRBD1 covers 10 bases. The CDR3 extends over 16 amino acids. V lost 0 bases and J lost 4; bases outside the gene matches: 7. Germline V gene lookup returns CDR1 SGDLS and CDR2 YYNGEE.

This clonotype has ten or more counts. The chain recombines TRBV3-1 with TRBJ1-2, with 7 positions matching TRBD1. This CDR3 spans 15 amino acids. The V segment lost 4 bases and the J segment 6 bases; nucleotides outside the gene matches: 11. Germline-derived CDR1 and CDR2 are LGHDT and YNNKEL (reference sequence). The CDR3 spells CASSLNIDRVNGYTF. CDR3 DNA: TGTGCCAGCAGCCTCAATATTGACAGGGTGAATGGCTACACCTTC.

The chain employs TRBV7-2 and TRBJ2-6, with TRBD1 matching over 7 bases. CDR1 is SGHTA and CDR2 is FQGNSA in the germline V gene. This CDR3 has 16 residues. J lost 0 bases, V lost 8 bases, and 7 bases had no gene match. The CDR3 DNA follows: TGTGCCAGCTCCCGGACAGGACGCTCTGGGGCCAACGTCCTGACTTTC. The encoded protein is CASSRTGRSGANVLTF.

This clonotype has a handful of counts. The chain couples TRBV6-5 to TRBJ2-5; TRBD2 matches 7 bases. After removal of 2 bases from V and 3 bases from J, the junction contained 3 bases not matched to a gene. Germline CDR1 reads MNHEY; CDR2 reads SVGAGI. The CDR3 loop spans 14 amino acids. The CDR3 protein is CASSYRLAEETQYF. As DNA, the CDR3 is TGTGCCAGCAGTTACAGGCTAGCGGAAGAGACCCAGTACTTC.

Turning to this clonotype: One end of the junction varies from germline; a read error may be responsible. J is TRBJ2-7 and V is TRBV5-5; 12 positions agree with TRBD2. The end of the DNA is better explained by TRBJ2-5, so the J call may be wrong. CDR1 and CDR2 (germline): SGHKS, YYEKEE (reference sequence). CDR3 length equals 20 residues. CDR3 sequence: CANSLAAVTSGGLNEETQYF. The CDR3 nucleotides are TGTGCCAACAGCTTGGCTGCGGTTACTAGCGGGGGGCTTAACGAAGAGACCCAGTACTTC.

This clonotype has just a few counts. CDR3 residues: CATSSRLAGSHNEQYF. The CDR3 DNA sequence: TGTGCCACCAGCAGTAGGTTAGCGGGGTCGCACAATGAGCAGTACTTC. The chain uses TRBV15 and TRBJ2-5, with TRBD2 identical over 8 bases. V shed 3 bases and J 11 bases; nucleotides not matched to a gene: 17. The germline V gene encodes CDR1 LNHNV and CDR2 YYDKDF (reference sequence). This CDR3 region has 16 residues.

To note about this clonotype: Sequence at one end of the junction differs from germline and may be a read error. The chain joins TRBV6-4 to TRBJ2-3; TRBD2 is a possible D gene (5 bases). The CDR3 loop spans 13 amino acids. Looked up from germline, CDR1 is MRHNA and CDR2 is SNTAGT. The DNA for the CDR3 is TGTGCCAGCAGGGACTCCAGCACAGATACGCAGTATTTT. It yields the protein CASRDSSTDTQYF.

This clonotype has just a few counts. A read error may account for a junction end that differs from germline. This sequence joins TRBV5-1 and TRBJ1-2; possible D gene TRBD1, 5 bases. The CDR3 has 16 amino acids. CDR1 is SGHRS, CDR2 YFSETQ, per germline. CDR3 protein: CANSPRRGLGDYGYTF. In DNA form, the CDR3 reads TGCGCCAACAGCCCTCGGCGCGGGTTGGGGGACTATGGCTACACCTTC.

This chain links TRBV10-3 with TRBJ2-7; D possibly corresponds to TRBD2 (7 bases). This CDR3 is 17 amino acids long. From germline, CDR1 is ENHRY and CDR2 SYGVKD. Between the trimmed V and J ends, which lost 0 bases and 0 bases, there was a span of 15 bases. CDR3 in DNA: TGTGCCATCAGTGAGTCTGTAGGGGGAGGGAGCTCCTACGAGCAGTACTTC. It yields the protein CAISESVGGGSSYEQYF.

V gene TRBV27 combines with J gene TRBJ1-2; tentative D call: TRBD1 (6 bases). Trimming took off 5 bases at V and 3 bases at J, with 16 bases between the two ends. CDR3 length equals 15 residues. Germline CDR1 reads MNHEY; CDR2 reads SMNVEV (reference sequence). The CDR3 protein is CASSMQLGQHYGYTF. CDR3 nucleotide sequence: TGTGCCAGCAGTATGCAACTAGGACAGCACTATGGCTACACCTTC.